This passage covers 30 T cell receptor beta chains from one sample sequenced in a study of early T cells in non-severe SARS-CoV-2 infection. TCRdb passed the 5' RACE reads through MiXCR, listing each CDR3 protein once. The data show fewer than 120,000 distinct CDR3 sequences, with around 13% seen just once and 3% to 4.5% held by the top ten. The specimen comprised whole blood, sampled at baseline. The receptors shown here come from an adult who was a healthcare worker with PCR-confirmed SARS-CoV-2 infection or an uninfected control (not recorded which).

This clonotype was observed at least ten times. The genes are TRBV6-5 and TRBJ2-7; the D call may be TRBD1 or TRBD2 (5 bases each). This CDR3 comprises 16 residues. The germline V and J ends were trimmed by 0 bases and 4 bases, with 16 bases remaining between them. CDR1 and CDR2 from the germline V gene are MNHEY and SVGAGI. As DNA, the CDR3 is TGTGCCAGCAGTTACTCCAGCGGACAAATCGCATACGAGCAGTACTTC. Translating gives CASSYSSGQIAYEQYF.

This clonotype showed up just a few times. The V call is TRBV7-9, the J call TRBJ1-5, with unresolved D. This CDR3 has 16 amino acids. The germline V and J ends were trimmed by 3 bases and 6 bases, with 18 bases remaining between them. Germline CDR1 reads SEHNR; CDR2 reads FQNEAQ (reference sequence). Here the CDR3 DNA reads TGTGCCAGCAGCTTTTCAAGGACCGGGGAGGGTCAGCCCCAGCATTTT. This sequence encodes CASSFSRTGEGQPQHF.

This clonotype was detected ten times or more. The chain is built from TRBV7-3 and TRBJ1-2, with D perhaps TRBD1 (5 bases). The germline V gene encodes CDR1 SGHTA and CDR2 FQGTGA. The V end lost 5 bases, the J end lost 1 base, and 11 bases lay between the germline ends. The CDR3 covers 14 residues. The CDR3 DNA is TGTGCCAGCAGCCAAGGGGCGAGTAACTATGGCTACACCTTC. This encodes CASSQGASNYGYTF. The full variable domain, completed using reference TRBV7-3 and TRBJ1-2, is GAGVSQTPSNKVTEKGKYVELRCDPISGHTALYWYRQSLGQGPEFLIYFQGTGAADDSGLPNDRFFAVRPEGSVSTLKIQRTERGDSAVYLCASSQGASNYGYTFGSGTRLTVV.

The sample holds one count of this clonotype. The chain combines TRBV4-1 with TRBJ1-4, with D maybe TRBD1 (6 bases). The CDR3 is made up of 16 amino acids. CDR1 is MGHRA and CDR2 is YSYEKL in the germline V gene. The V gene lost 1 base and the J gene lost 3 bases, with 12 bases spanning the gap. The CDR3 is CASSQGRGAANEKLFF. The CDR3 DNA sequence: TGCGCCAGCAGCCAAGGACGGGGGGCGGCTAATGAAAAACTGTTTTTT.

The V gene is TRBV29-1, the J gene TRBJ2-7, with D unclear. Germline CDR1 reads SQVTM; CDR2 reads ANQGSEA. This CDR3 has 12 amino acids. With 0 bases removed from V and 4 bases from J, the gap between germline ends came to 7 bases. CDR3 nucleotide sequence: TGCAGCGTTGAAGATACACATTACGAGCAGTACTTC. It yields the protein CSVEDTHYEQYF.

This chain connects TRBV29-1 to TRBJ1-1; a weak D match, TRBD1 (5 bases). Trimming pared 6 bases from V and 4 bases from J, leaving 15 bases between. Germline V gene data show CDR1 as SQVTM and CDR2 as ANQGSEA. This CDR3 is 13 amino acids long. The CDR3 protein is CSVGTNKGTEAFF. The CDR3 bases are TGCAGCGTGGGGACCAACAAAGGCACTGAAGCTTTCTTT.

This clonotype was seen only a few times. The V gene is TRBV9, the J gene TRBJ2-2; TRBD1 is a possible D gene (6 bases). The CDR3 sequence is 15 residues long. V shed 0 bases and J shed 4 bases, with 10 bases lying between them. Germline assignment: CDR1 SGDLS and CDR2 YYNGEE. CDR3 loop: CASSVGDTTTGELFF. The CDR3 DNA reads TGTGCCAGCAGCGTAGGGGACACGACCACCGGGGAGCTGTTTTTT.

This clonotype was counted at least ten times. The chain recombines TRBV9 with TRBJ2-5, with a tentative D call TRBD1 (5 bases). CDR3 length equals 15 residues. V was trimmed by 0 bases and J by 1 base, leaving 10 bases between them. The germline CDR1 and CDR2 sequences are SGDLS and YYNGEE. CDR3 DNA: TGTGCCAGCAGCGTAGGGGGCTTCTCCCAAGAGACCCAGTACTTC. Encoded protein: CASSVGGFSQETQYF.

This clonotype was seen a handful of times. The gene calls are TRBV20-1 and TRBJ2-6; D remains ambiguous. CDR1 DFQATT and CDR2 SNEGSKA come from the germline V gene (reference sequence). The length of the CDR3 is 14 residues. The ends were cut back, 5 bases at V and 0 bases at J, with 8 bases in the middle. The CDR3 sequence: CSAPDGSGANVLTF. CDR3 DNA sequence: TGCAGTGCTCCGGACGGCTCTGGGGCCAACGTCCTGACTTTC.

This clonotype was counted a few times. This rearrangement joins TRBV12-3 or TRBV12-4 to TRBJ1-4, with TRBD1 matching over 11 bases. This CDR3 region has 18 residues. V lost 6 bases and J lost 2; bases outside the gene matches: 11. CDR3 loop: CASRPGTGGRRTNEKLFF. As DNA, the CDR3 is TGTGCCAGCAGACCCGGGACAGGGGGACGTCGGACTAATGAAAAACTGTTTTTT.

This clonotype came up a few times. This chain joins TRBV7-9 and TRBJ1-1; possibly TRBD1 for D (6 bases). There are 14 residues in the CDR3. The germline V gene encodes CDR1 SEHNR and CDR2 FQNEAQ (reference sequence). Trimming cost V 2 bases and J 5 bases, with 12 bases left between them. CDR3 amino acids: CASSLRGEGTEAFF. The CDR3 DNA follows: TGTGCCAGCAGCTTAAGGGGGGAGGGAACTGAAGCTTTCTTT.

This CDR3 reads CASSSDRYNEQFF. In DNA form, the CDR3 reads TGTGCCAGCAGTTCCGACAGGTACAATGAGCAGTTCTTC. The chain carries TRBV7-3 and TRBJ2-1; tentative D call: TRBD1 (6 bases). This CDR3 has 13 residues. Germline CDR1 and CDR2: SGHTA and FQGTGA. Trimming pared 6 bases from V and 4 bases from J, leaving 10 bases between.

This clonotype was recorded once. CDR3 residues: CASSRNGLAGAHEQYF. The DNA of the CDR3 is TGTGCCAGCAGTCGAAACGGACTAGCGGGGGCCCACGAGCAGTACTTC. This sequence joins TRBV28 and TRBJ2-7; 13 bases line up with TRBD2. The CDR3 contains 16 residues. CDR1 and CDR2 (germline): MDHEN, SYDVKM. V lost 5 bases to trimming and J lost 5 bases; unmatched junction nucleotides: 9.

This clonotype was found a few times. The chain recombines TRBV6-1 with TRBJ2-5; 12 positions match TRBD1. J was trimmed by 4 bases and V by 7 bases; bases with no gene match: 7. Germline V gene lookup returns CDR1 MNHNS and CDR2 SASEGT. The length of the CDR3 is 15 residues. CDR3: CASIYGTGGRETQYF. In DNA form, the CDR3 reads TGTGCCAGCATATACGGGACAGGGGGCCGAGAGACCCAGTACTTC.

The J gene is TRBJ1-1, the V gene TRBV3-1, with 9 bases fitting TRBD1. After removal of 3 bases from V and 3 bases from J, the junction contained 2 bases not matched to a gene. This CDR3 comprises 14 residues. The V gene's germline CDR1 is LGHDT and CDR2 YNNKEL (reference sequence). The CDR3 region has the DNA TGTGCCAGCAGCCATAGACAGGGGGACACTGAAGCTTTCTTT. This gives the protein CASSHRQGDTEAFF.

The CDR3, as DNA: TGTGCCAGCAGAACCCTGGGGGGGAATAATCAGCCCCAGCATTTT. Amino acid sequence: CASRTLGGNNQPQHF. V and J are TRBV27 and TRBJ1-5; tentatively, D is TRBD1 (5 bases). This CDR3 has 15 residues. The germline V and J ends were trimmed by 6 bases and 4 bases, with 16 bases remaining between them. The germline gives CDR1 MNHEY, CDR2 SMNVEV (reference sequence).

On this clonotype: A much more abundant neighbour one base away suggests this may be a read error. The missing conserved phenylalanine or tryptophan at the end of this CDR3 makes a read error likely. The V gene is TRBV29-1, the J gene TRBJ2-3, with 7 nucleotides matching TRBD1. Germline V gene data show CDR1 as SQVTM and CDR2 as ANQGSEA. The CDR3 extends over 14 amino acids. The junction had 13 bases not matched to a gene; V was cut back by 7 bases and J by 6 bases. CDR3 sequence (DNA): TGCAGCGGGATCGACAGGGTGTCAGGGGATACGCAGTATTCT. Protein sequence: CSGIDRVSGDTQYS.

This clonotype was counted a few times. V is TRBV6-5 and J is TRBJ1-1; weak D call: TRBD1 (6 bases). This CDR3 has 12 residues. Trimming left V 6 bases short and J 5 bases short, with 10 bases between. The germline CDR1 and CDR2 sequences are MNHEY and SVGAGI. CDR3 sequence (DNA): TGTGCCAGCAGGCGGGGGGCGACTGAAGCTTTCTTT. This gives the protein CASRRGATEAFF.

The rearrangement uses TRBV20-1 and TRBJ1-5; D perhaps matches TRBD1 (5 bases). Germline loops: CDR1 DFQATT, CDR2 SNEGSKA (reference sequence). The CDR3 sequence is 14 residues long. The V end lost 0 bases, the J end lost 6 bases, and 12 bases lay between the germline ends. CDR3 nucleotides: TGCAGTGCTAGAGATCAAGGGGCTGGTCAGCCCCAGCATTTT. This encodes CSARDQGAGQPQHF.

The rearrangement uses TRBV11-2 and TRBJ1-1; the D is unclear. CDR1 SGHAT and CDR2 FQNNGV come from the germline V gene. CDR3 size: 15 residues. The ends were cut back, 4 bases at V and 1 base at J, with 13 bases in the middle. The CDR3 protein is CASSSVRTENTEAFF. The CDR3 DNA reads TGTGCCAGCAGCTCCGTCCGCACGGAGAACACTGAAGCTTTCTTT.

The chain joins TRBV7-6 to TRBJ2-1, with D maybe TRBD1 (6 bases). CDR1 SGHVS and CDR2 FNYEAQ come from the germline V gene. Trimming pared 0 bases from V and 0 bases from J, leaving 12 bases between. The CDR3 has 17 amino acids. This chain's CDR3 is CASSLALQGSSYNEQFF. The CDR3 DNA reads TGTGCCAGCAGCTTAGCGCTTCAGGGGAGCTCCTACAATGAGCAGTTCTTC.

This clonotype was seen only a few times. The rearrangement uses TRBV6-5 and TRBJ2-5; possibly TRBD2 for D (6 bases). The germline gives CDR1 MNHEY, CDR2 SVGAGI. Trimming removed 4 bases at V and 6 bases at J, with 15 bases between. The CDR3 runs 14 residues. CDR3 in amino acids: CASSWTGVEKTQYF. CDR3 bases: TGTGCCAGCAGTTGGACGGGGGTGGAAAAGACCCAGTACTTC.

The chain recombines TRBV20-1 with TRBJ2-7, with 12 nucleotides matching TRBD2. Per germline, CDR1 DFQATT and CDR2 SNEGSKA (reference sequence). The CDR3 has 19 amino acids. J gave up 0 bases and V 2 bases, and 14 bases lay outside the gene matches. The DNA for the CDR3 is TGCAGTGCTAGACTCCTGACTAGCGGGAGCCCGAGTCGCTCCTACGAGCAGTACTTC. Translation: CSARLLTSGSPSRSYEQYF.

The chain recombines TRBV9 with TRBJ1-2; D is uncertain. Germline CDR1 is SGDLS and CDR2 is YYNGEE. The CDR3 runs to 13 residues. V shed 0 bases and J shed 2 bases, with 5 bases lying between them. The CDR3 protein is CASSVDTNYGYTF. The CDR3 DNA reads as TGTGCCAGCAGCGTAGACACCAACTATGGCTACACCTTC. Full variable domain (remainder filled in from reference TRBV9 and TRBJ1-2): DSGVTQTPKHLITATGQRVTLRCSPRSGDLSVYWYQQSLDQGLQFLIQYYNGEERAKGNILERFSAQQFPDLHSELNLSSLELGDSALYFCASSVDTNYGYTFGSGTRLTVV.

As DNA, the CDR3 is TGCAGTGTCAATTCCGGGAATTTCAACACCGGGGAGCTGTTTTTT. Translating gives CSVNSGNFNTGELFF. This chain uses TRBV20-1 with TRBJ2-2; tentative D call: TRBD2 (5 bases). Germline assignment: CDR1 DFQATT and CDR2 SNEGSKA (reference sequence). The CDR3 sequence is 15 residues long. Between the trimmed V and J ends, which lost 7 bases and 2 bases, there was a span of 17 bases.

This clonotype was seen at least ten times. V is TRBV19 and J is TRBJ1-5; no reliable D call. This CDR3 has 16 residues. Germline V gives CDR1 LNHDA, CDR2 SQIVND (reference sequence). V gave up 3 bases and J gave up 3 bases, with 15 bases separating them. CDR3 DNA sequence: TGTGCCAGTAGTATTTATCAACGGATGATCAATCAGCCCCAGCATTTT. Translated: CASSIYQRMINQPQHF.

The chain recombines TRBV28 with TRBJ2-3; 8 bases agree with TRBD1. The CDR3 has 14 amino acids. V dropped 6 bases and J dropped 4; count of bases not matched to a gene: 6. In germline, CDR1 is MDHEN, CDR2 SYDVKM. The CDR3 protein is CASRPDRGADTQYF. CDR3 nucleotides: TGTGCCAGCAGACCTGACAGGGGCGCAGATACGCAGTATTTT.

This clonotype was detected ten times or more. The chain uses TRBV20-1 and TRBJ1-1, with no clear D. CDR1 DFQATT and CDR2 SNEGSKA come from the germline V gene (reference sequence). Trimming cost V 6 bases and J 11 bases, with 16 bases left between them. The CDR3 covers 11 residues. CDR3 residues: CSALKGGRAFF. CDR3 bases: TGCAGTGCGCTGAAGGGCGGGAGGGCTTTCTTT.

The rearrangement links TRBV14 to TRBJ1-2; a weak D match, TRBD1 (5 bases). In germline, CDR1 is SGHDN, CDR2 FVKESK. Between the trimmed V and J ends, which lost 5 bases and 3 bases, there was a span of 13 bases. The CDR3 consists of 14 residues. This CDR3 reads CASSNQGVHYGYTF. As DNA, the CDR3 is TGTGCCAGCAGCAATCAAGGGGTCCACTATGGCTACACCTTC.

This clonotype was detected ten times or more. This chain links TRBV14 with TRBJ2-1, with D unresolved. Germline V CDR1 and CDR2: SGHDN, FVKESK. The CDR3 sequence is 18 residues long. V lost 0 bases to trimming and J lost 4 bases, with 19 bases between them. This chain's CDR3 is CASSQDSPSRTLYNEQFF. The CDR3 nucleotides read TGTGCCAGCAGCCAAGATTCCCCCTCGAGGACCCTGTACAATGAGCAGTTCTTC.